Below, 20 T cell receptor beta chains from the same sample are listed, as sequenced in a study of shared clonotypes between healthy human individuals. The data were produced by immunoSEQ multiplex PCR, yet TCRdb's version contains in-frame clones alone and is incomplete. Of about 2.3 million clones detected, 80% to 95% appear once; the ten largest clones hold around 0.4%. Sequenced sample: naive CD4+ T cells from PBMCs. This sample's subset: CD45RA+ positively selected. The receptors shown here come from a man younger than 30 in good health. Some clones in this sample may be carry-over from other donors' samples.

The CDR3 DNA sequence: TGTGCCAGTAGACATCCGGGCGGAGGGCCGGGGTACGAGCAGTACTTC. It encodes CASRHPGGGPGYEQYF. The chain links TRBV28 to TRBJ2-7, with a possible D match to TRBD2 (6 bases). The CDR3 covers 16 residues. Germline lookup yields CDR1 MDHEN and CDR2 SYDVKM. The germline V and J ends were trimmed by 9 bases and 4 bases, with 25 bases remaining between them.

The J gene is TRBJ2-2, the V gene TRBV10-3, with a tentative D call TRBD1 (5 bases). Germline V gives CDR1 ENHRY, CDR2 SYGVKD. CDR3 length: 16 residues. The ends were cut back, 0 bases at V and 2 bases at J, with 10 bases in the middle. CDR3 sequence reads: CAISESKQVNTGELFF. CDR3 DNA: TGTGCCATCAGTGAGTCGAAACAGGTCAACACCGGGGAGCTGTTTTTT.

The rearrangement uses TRBV15 and TRBJ1-3, with a possible D match to TRBD1 (6 bases). The CDR3 length is 15 residues. Trimming cost V 3 bases and J 3 bases, with 12 bases left between them. Looked up from germline, CDR1 is LNHNV and CDR2 is YYDKDF (reference sequence). The CDR3: CATSRGAGVGNTIYF. The CDR3, as DNA: TGTGCCACCAGCAGGGGGGCAGGAGTTGGAAACACCATATATTTT. The full variable domain, completed using reference TRBV15 and TRBJ1-3, is DAMVIQNPRYQVTQFGKPVTLSCSQTLNHNVMYWYQQKSSQAPKLLFHYYDKDFNNEADTPDNFQSRRPNTSFCFLDIRSPGLGDTAMYLCATSRGAGVGNTIYFGEGSWLTVV.

The chain couples TRBV28 to TRBJ2-3; 8 bases line up with TRBD2. Trimming at V came to 6 bases and at J to 2 bases, leaving 7 bases not matched to a gene. CDR3 length: 15 amino acids. Per germline, CDR1 MDHEN and CDR2 SYDVKM. CDR3 nucleotide sequence: TGTGCCAGCAGGGGAGCGGGGGAGATCACAGATACGCAGTATTTT. Translating it yields CASRGAGEITDTQYF. Based on the CDR3 plus reference TRBV28 and TRBJ2-3, the full variable domain is DVKVTQSSRYLVKRTGEKVFLECVQDMDHENMFWYRQDPGLGLRLIYFSYDVKMKEKGDIPEGYSVSREKKERFSLILESASTNQTSMYLCASRGAGEITDTQYFGPGTRLTVL.

This chain joins TRBV5-1 and TRBJ2-2; TRBD2 agrees at 8 bases. The V gene's germline CDR1 is SGHRS and CDR2 YFSETQ. The CDR3 sequence is 14 residues long. Losses at the gene ends were 2 bases for V and 5 bases for J; bases not matched to a gene: 2. The CDR3 nucleotides read TGCGCCAGCAGCTTTCCTAGCGGGACCGGGGAGCTGTTTTTT. It codes for CASSFPSGTGELFF.

The V call is TRBV29-1, the J call TRBJ1-3; a weak D match, TRBD1 (5 bases). V lost 3 bases to trimming and J lost 2 bases, with 11 bases between them. This CDR3 is built from 14 residues. The germline V gene encodes CDR1 SQVTM and CDR2 ANQGSEA. The DNA for the CDR3 is TGCAGCGTTGATAAAGGGGCGCCTGGAAACACCATATATTTT. As protein: CSVDKGAPGNTIYF.

This chain links TRBV28 with TRBJ1-3; D not resolved. With 4 bases removed from V and 0 bases from J, the gap between germline ends came to 10 bases. Germline loops: CDR1 MDHEN, CDR2 SYDVKM. The CDR3 loop spans 15 amino acids. The CDR3 region is CASSWASISGNTIYF. In nucleotides, the CDR3 is TGTGCCAGCAGTTGGGCCTCCATCTCTGGAAACACCATATATTTT.

The CDR3 loop is CASSPLIGPVAEQYF. CDR3 coding DNA: TGTGCCAGCTCACCACTTATCGGTCCCGTAGCTGAGCAGTACTTC. The V call is TRBV18, the J call TRBJ2-7; no clear D gene. CDR1 KGHSH and CDR2 LQKENI come from the germline V gene. Trimming removed 1 base at V and 7 bases at J, with 17 bases between. CDR3 length: 15 amino acids. The full variable domain, rest sourced from reference TRBV18 and TRBJ2-7, is NAGVMQNPRHLVRRRGQEARLRCSPMKGHSHVYWYRQLPEEGLKFMVYLQKENIIDESGMPKERFSAEFPKEGPSILRIQQVVRGDSAAYFCASSPLIGPVAEQYFGPGTRLTVT.

V usage is TRBV7-2 and J usage is TRBJ1-5; D is undetermined. From germline, CDR1 is SGHTA and CDR2 FQGNSA. There are 15 residues in the CDR3. The ends were cut back, 0 bases at V and 0 bases at J, with 6 bases in the middle. The CDR3 loop is CASSLADGSNQPQHF. The CDR3 DNA reads TGTGCCAGCAGCTTAGCCGACGGTAGCAATCAGCCCCAGCATTTT.

The chain uses TRBV2 and TRBJ2-2; possibly TRBD1 or TRBD2 for D (5 bases each). Germline V gene lookup returns CDR1 SNHLY and CDR2 FYNNEI. This CDR3 is 15 amino acids long. The V end was cut by 6 bases, the J end by 4 bases, with 15 bases between. CDR3 amino acids: CASRWARESTGELFF. The DNA of the CDR3 is TGTGCCAGCAGATGGGCCAGGGAGAGCACCGGGGAGCTGTTTTTT.

Points on this clone: The same CDR3 can be traced to other DNA sequences in this sample. In nucleotides, the CDR3 is TGTGCCAGCAGCTACCGCATGAACACTGAAGCTTTCTTT. It codes for CASSYRMNTEAFF. J is TRBJ1-1 and V is TRBV7-2; no clear D. The CDR3 runs to 13 residues. Germline loops: CDR1 SGHTA, CDR2 FQGNSA. V lost 4 bases and J 0 bases, leaving 6 bases between the germline ends.

In the case of this clone: Different DNA sequences within this sample yield the same CDR3. This chain connects TRBV30 to TRBJ2-1; TRBD2 aligns across 11 bases. Germline V gene lookup returns CDR1 GTSNPN and CDR2 SVGIG (reference sequence). The V gene end was trimmed by 3 bases and the J gene end by 4 bases; junction bases not matched to a gene: 5. This CDR3 is 15 amino acids long. The chain's CDR3 is CAWSAGTSGYNEQFF. CDR3 nucleotides: TGTGCCTGGAGCGCCGGGACTAGCGGTTACAATGAGCAGTTCTTC.

The genes are TRBV28 and TRBJ2-7, with 7 positions matching TRBD1. V was clipped by 5 bases and J by 2 bases; unmatched bases: 9. Germline V lookup: CDR1 MDHEN, CDR2 SYDVKM. The CDR3 spans 15 residues. The CDR3 loop is CASSTHRGVPYEQYF. In DNA form, the CDR3 reads TGTGCCAGCAGTACACACAGGGGAGTACCCTACGAGCAGTACTTC.

The J gene is TRBJ1-2, the V gene TRBV15; D is undetermined. Germline V gene data show CDR1 as LNHNV and CDR2 as YYDKDF (reference sequence). The length of the CDR3 is 14 residues. The V and J ends lost 0 bases and 2 bases respectively, with 7 bases between them. The CDR3 is CATSRDRRNYGYTF. The CDR3 DNA reads TGTGCCACCAGCAGAGACAGGAGAAACTATGGCTACACCTTC.

This clone was counted once. The chain links TRBV5-4 to TRBJ2-7; D is perhaps TRBD1 or TRBD2 (6 bases each). Trimming took 4 bases from V and 4 from J, leaving 18 bases between them. The CDR3 consists of 15 residues. Germline V lookup: CDR1 SGHNT, CDR2 YYREEE (reference sequence). This chain's CDR3 is CASSGGPLDIYEQYF. The CDR3 coding sequence is TGTGCCAGCAGCGGGGGGCCTCTCGACATATACGAGCAGTACTTC.

V and J are TRBV4-3 and TRBJ2-3, with 8 bases that match TRBD2. The length of the CDR3 is 16 residues. The germline V gene has CDR1 LGHNA and CDR2 YSLEER. V dropped 0 bases and J dropped 5; count of bases not matched to a gene: 7. This CDR3 reads CASSQEKYREGDTQYF. The CDR3 DNA reads TGCGCCAGCAGCCAAGAAAAGTACCGGGAGGGAGATACGCAGTATTTT.

This rearrangement joins TRBV2 to TRBJ2-5, with D uncertain. The length of the CDR3 is 14 residues. Germline CDR1 is SNHLY and CDR2 is FYNNEI. V shed 8 bases and J shed 0 bases, with 13 bases lying between them. This CDR3 is CASVVDGYQETQYF. DNA of the CDR3: TGTGCCAGCGTCGTTGACGGATACCAAGAGACCCAGTACTTC.

The chain uses TRBV6-1 and TRBJ2-2; D gene ambiguous. Trimming took off 8 bases at V and 5 bases at J, with 12 bases between the two ends. CDR1 MNHNS and CDR2 SASEGT come from the germline V gene. The CDR3 has 13 residues. The CDR3 DNA follows: TGTGCCAGCCGTCTGGGGAATACCGGGGAGCTGTTTTTT. Amino acid sequence: CASRLGNTGELFF.

This chain uses TRBV7-9 with TRBJ2-1, with D possibly matching TRBD2 (5 bases). Germline V gene lookup returns CDR1 SEHNR and CDR2 FQNEAQ (reference sequence). The CDR3 length is 16 residues. V lost 3 bases and J lost 4, with 16 bases in between. In DNA, the CDR3 is TGTGCCAGCAGCTTGGTAGTGGGAGCGAGGTACAATGAGCAGTTCTTC. It specifies CASSLVVGARYNEQFF.

In DNA form, the CDR3 reads TGCGCCAGCAGCCAAGAACCCGGGAGGTATTACAATGAGCAGTTCTTC. It encodes CASSQEPGRYYNEQFF. The chain links TRBV4-1 to TRBJ2-1; 7 nucleotides agree with TRBD2. The CDR3 length is 16 residues. The germline CDR1 and CDR2 sequences are MGHRA and YSYEKL. V was clipped by 0 bases and J by 4 bases; unmatched bases: 6.